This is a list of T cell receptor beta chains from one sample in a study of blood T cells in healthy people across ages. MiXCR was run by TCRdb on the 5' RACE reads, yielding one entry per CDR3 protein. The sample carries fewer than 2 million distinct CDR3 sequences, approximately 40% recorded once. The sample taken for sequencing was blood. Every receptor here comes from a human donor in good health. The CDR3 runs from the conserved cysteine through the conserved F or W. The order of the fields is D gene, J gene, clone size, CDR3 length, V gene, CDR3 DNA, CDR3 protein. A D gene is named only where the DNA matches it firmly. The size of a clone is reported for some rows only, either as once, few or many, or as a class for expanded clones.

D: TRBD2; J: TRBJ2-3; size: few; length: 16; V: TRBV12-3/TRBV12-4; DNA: TGTGCCAGCAGTTCCATAGCGGGGGGACTCACAGATACGCAGTATTTT; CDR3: CASSSIAGGLTDTQYF
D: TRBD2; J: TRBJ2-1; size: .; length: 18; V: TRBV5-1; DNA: TGCGCCAGCAGCTTGGTGACTAGCGGGGGGGGCCCCAACAATGAGCAGTTCTTC; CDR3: CASSLVTSGGGPNNEQFF
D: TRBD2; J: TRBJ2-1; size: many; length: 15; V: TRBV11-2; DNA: TGTGCCAGCAGCCCCATGCGGGGGAGCTACAATGAGCAGTTCTTC; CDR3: CASSPMRGSYNEQFF
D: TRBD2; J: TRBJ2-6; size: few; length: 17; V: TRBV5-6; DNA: TGTGCCAGCAGCCTGACTAGCGCGAGCTCTGGGGCCAACGTCCTGACTTTC; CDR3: CASSLTSASSGANVLTF
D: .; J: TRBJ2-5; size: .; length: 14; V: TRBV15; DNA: TGTGCCACCAGCCGTAGCAGGAACGGAGAGACCCAGTACTTC; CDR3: CATSRSRNGETQYF
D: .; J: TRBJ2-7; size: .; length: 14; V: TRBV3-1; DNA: TGTGCCAGCAGCCATGGGGTCGGCCACTACGAGCAGTACTTC; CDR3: CASSHGVGHYEQYF
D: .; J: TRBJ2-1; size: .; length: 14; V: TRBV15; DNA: TGTGCCACCAGCAGAGATCGAAGGACGCAGGGGCAGTTCTTC; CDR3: CATSRDRRTQGQFF
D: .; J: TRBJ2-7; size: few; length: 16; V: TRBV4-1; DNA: TGCGCCAGCAGCCAAATAACAGGGCCCTACTCCTACGAGCAGTACTTC; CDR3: CASSQITGPYSYEQYF
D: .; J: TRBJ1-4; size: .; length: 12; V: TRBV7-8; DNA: TGTGCCAGCAGCTCCCTCATGGAAAAACTGTTTTTT; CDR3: CASSSLMEKLFF
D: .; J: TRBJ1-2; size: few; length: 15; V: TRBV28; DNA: TGTGCCAGCAGCTCATACTCGACAGCCTCTGATGGCTACACCTTC; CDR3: CASSSYSTASDGYTF
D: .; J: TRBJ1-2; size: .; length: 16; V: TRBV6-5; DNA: TGTGCCAGCAGTTACTCTTCGCAGGTTTATGACTATGGCTACACCTTC; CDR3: CASSYSSQVYDYGYTF
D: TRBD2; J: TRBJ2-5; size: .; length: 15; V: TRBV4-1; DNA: TGCGCCAGCAGCCATCAAACAGGAGCGGGGGAGACCCAGTACTTC; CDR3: CASSHQTGAGETQYF
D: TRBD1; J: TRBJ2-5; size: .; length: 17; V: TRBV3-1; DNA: TGTGCCAGCAGCCAAGTTGTGGACAGGGTCTCCTGGGAGACCCAGTACTTC; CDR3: CASSQVVDRVSWETQYF
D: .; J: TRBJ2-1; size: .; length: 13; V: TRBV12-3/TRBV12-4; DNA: TGTGCCAGCAGCCTGACTACCCGCAATGAGCAGTTCTTC; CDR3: CASSLTTRNEQFF
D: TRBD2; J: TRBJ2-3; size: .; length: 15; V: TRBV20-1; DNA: TGCAGTGCTGGCCATTCACGGGGGGTCACAGATACGCAGTATTTT; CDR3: CSAGHSRGVTDTQYF
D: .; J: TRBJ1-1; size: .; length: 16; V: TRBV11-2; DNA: TGTGCCAGCAGCTTAATGTACGGAACCATGAACACTGAAGCTTTCTTT; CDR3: CASSLMYGTMNTEAFF
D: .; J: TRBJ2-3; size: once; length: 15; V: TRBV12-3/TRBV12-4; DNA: TGTGCCAGCAGTCCCCGGGACCCCAGGTCAGATACGCAGTATTTT; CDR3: CASSPRDPRSDTQYF
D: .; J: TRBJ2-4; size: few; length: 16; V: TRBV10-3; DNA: TGTGCCATCAGTGAGTCAGGGGGACCTCCGAAAAGCATTCAGTACTTC; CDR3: CAISESGGPPKSIQYF
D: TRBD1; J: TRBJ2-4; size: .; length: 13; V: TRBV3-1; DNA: TGTGCCAGCAGCGACAGGGTGGAGAACATTCAGTACTTC; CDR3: CASSDRVENIQYF
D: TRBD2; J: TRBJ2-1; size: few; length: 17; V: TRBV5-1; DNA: TGCGCCAGCAGCAAGCCCGAACTAGCGGGGGGATACAATGAGCAGTTCTTC; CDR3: CASSKPELAGGYNEQFF
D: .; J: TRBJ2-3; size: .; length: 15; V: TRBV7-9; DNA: TGTGCCAGCAGCCACACAGGCTCCCCGGGGGATACGCAGTATTTT; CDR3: CASSHTGSPGDTQYF
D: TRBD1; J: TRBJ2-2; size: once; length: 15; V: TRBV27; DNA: TGTGCCAGCAGCCAGGGACAGGGAGTCACCGGGGAGCTGTTTTTT; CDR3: CASSQGQGVTGELFF